A selection of T cell receptor beta chains follows, all from one sample in a study of T cells in localized non-small cell lung cancer. Measured with immunoSEQ multiplex PCR; TCRdb has only the in-frame clones, and not every one. The sample contains approximately 89,000 clones, around 81% of which appear only once. Sequencing was performed on PBMCs, taken before any cancer treatment. The receptors come from a man between 40 and 70 years old with stage II squamous cell lung carcinoma. The CDR3 runs from the conserved cysteine through the conserved F or W. A D gene is named only where the DNA matches it firmly. A clone size is listed for some rows: how often the clone was seen (once, few, many), or a class if it is expanded.

d_call: NA; clone_size: NA; j_call: TRBJ2-2; v_call: TRBV28; cdr3_aa: CASSLFTFGGNTNTGELFF; cdr3_nt: TGTGCCAGCAGTTTATTTACGTTTGGGGGGAACACGAACACCGGGGAGCTGTTTTTT
d_call: TRBD1; clone_size: once; j_call: TRBJ2-7; v_call: TRBV18; cdr3_aa: CASSTRTGGPYEQYF; cdr3_nt: TGTGCCAGCTCAACTAGGACAGGGGGTCCCTACGAGCAGTACTTC
d_call: NA; clone_size: NA; j_call: TRBJ2-1; v_call: TRBV13; cdr3_aa: CASSLRLRDGKFF; cdr3_nt: TGTGCCAGCAGCTTAAGGTTGAGGGACGGAAAGTTCTTC
d_call: NA; clone_size: NA; j_call: TRBJ1-4; v_call: TRBV19; cdr3_aa: CASRARGFQNEKLFF; cdr3_nt: TGTGCCAGTAGAGCGAGGGGGTTTCAGAATGAAAAACTGTTTTTT
d_call: NA; clone_size: NA; j_call: TRBJ2-4; v_call: TRBV30; cdr3_aa: CACLDTAVAKNIQYF; cdr3_nt: TGTGCCTGCTTGGACACTGCTGTAGCCAAAAACATTCAGTACTTC
d_call: NA; clone_size: NA; j_call: TRBJ1-1; v_call: TRBV9; cdr3_aa: CASSATDSEAFF; cdr3_nt: TGTGCCAGCAGCGCGACGGACAGTGAAGCTTTCTTT
d_call: NA; clone_size: NA; j_call: TRBJ1-2; v_call: TRBV9; cdr3_aa: CASSVATLSYGYTF; cdr3_nt: TGTGCCAGCAGCGTAGCTACACTGAGCTATGGCTACACCTTC
d_call: NA; clone_size: NA; j_call: TRBJ1-2; v_call: TRBV2; cdr3_aa: CASSEAGNNYGYTF; cdr3_nt: TGTGCCAGCAGTGAAGCCGGAAACAACTATGGCTACACCTTC
d_call: TRBD1; clone_size: NA; j_call: TRBJ1-5; v_call: TRBV6-5; cdr3_aa: CASSQGASQPQHF; cdr3_nt: TGTGCCAGCAGCCAGGGGGCGAGTCAGCCCCAGCATTTT
d_call: NA; clone_size: NA; j_call: TRBJ2-6; v_call: TRBV7-2; cdr3_aa: CASSRGGSGANVLTF; cdr3_nt: TGTGCCAGCAGCCGTGGGGGTTCTGGGGCCAACGTCCTGACTTTC
d_call: NA; clone_size: once; j_call: TRBJ1-6; v_call: TRBV7-6; cdr3_aa: CASSLGGVGNSPLHF; cdr3_nt: TGTGCCAGCAGCTTAGGGGGGGTGGGGAATTCACCCCTCCACTTT
d_call: TRBD1; clone_size: few; j_call: TRBJ2-1; v_call: TRBV5-1; cdr3_aa: CASATGGFGNEQFF; cdr3_nt: TGCGCCAGCGCGACAGGGGGCTTCGGCAATGAGCAGTTCTTC
d_call: NA; clone_size: NA; j_call: TRBJ1-5; v_call: TRBV5-5; cdr3_aa: CASSPTGFSNQPQHF; cdr3_nt: TGTGCCAGCAGCCCGACAGGTTTTAGCAATCAGCCCCAGCATTTT
d_call: NA; clone_size: NA; j_call: TRBJ1-4; v_call: TRBV2; cdr3_aa: CAIRLSTNEKLFF; cdr3_nt: TGTGCCATCCGACTCTCAACTAATGAAAAACTGTTTTTT
d_call: TRBD2; clone_size: NA; j_call: TRBJ2-1; v_call: TRBV7-4; cdr3_aa: CASSLFRISSGARDEQFF; cdr3_nt: TGTGCCAGCAGCTTATTTAGGATCTCTAGCGGGGCTAGGGATGAGCAGTTCTTC
d_call: NA; clone_size: NA; j_call: TRBJ2-5; v_call: TRBV11-2; cdr3_aa: CASSYDRKETQYF; cdr3_nt: TGTGCCAGCAGCTACGACAGAAAAGAGACCCAGTACTTC
d_call: NA; clone_size: once; j_call: TRBJ2-7; v_call: TRBV28; cdr3_aa: CASSRGRGYEQYF; cdr3_nt: TGTGCCAGCAGCAGGGGTAGGGGCTACGAGCAGTACTTC
d_call: NA; clone_size: once; j_call: TRBJ1-1; v_call: TRBV29-1; cdr3_aa: CSADMGVNTEAFF; cdr3_nt: TGCAGCGCCGACATGGGCGTGAACACTGAAGCTTTCTTT
d_call: NA; clone_size: NA; j_call: TRBJ2-7; v_call: TRBV5-4; cdr3_aa: CASSATGDEQYF; cdr3_nt: TGTGCCAGCAGCGCGACAGGCGACGAGCAGTACTTC
d_call: NA; clone_size: few; j_call: TRBJ1-2; v_call: TRBV19; cdr3_aa: CAIRAVGTSGYTF; cdr3_nt: TGTGCCATTAGAGCCGTTGGGACGAGTGGCTACACCTTC
d_call: NA; clone_size: NA; j_call: TRBJ1-5; v_call: TRBV2; cdr3_aa: CASSERGGLGNQPQHF; cdr3_nt: TGTGCCAGCAGTGAACGGGGGGGGTTGGGCAATCAGCCCCAGCATTTT
d_call: NA; clone_size: NA; j_call: TRBJ2-7; v_call: TRBV6-5; cdr3_aa: CASSYGRTGGSYEQYF; cdr3_nt: TGTGCCAGCAGTTACGGTCGGACTGGGGGAAGCTACGAGCAGTACTTC